The 32 T cell receptor beta chains in this list originate from one sample, sequenced in a study of cytomegalovirus exposure and HLA in healthy donors. The PCR made use of 60 Vbeta and 13 Jbeta primers. Sequenced by immunoSEQ multiplex PCR; TCRdb stores in-frame clones only, minus some. This sample has 130,000 or so clones, with 77% found just once. Material for sequencing was PBMCs. These receptor sequences come from a female donor in good health and CMV-seronegative.

The chain couples TRBV5-5 to TRBJ2-5; TRBD1 matches 10 bases. Losses at the gene ends were 2 bases for V and 11 bases for J; bases not matched to a gene: 9. This CDR3 comprises 14 residues. CDR1 and CDR2 (germline): SGHKS, YYEKEE (reference sequence). DNA of the CDR3: TGTGCCAGCAGCTTCCGACAGGGGGCGCGGGAGCAGTACTTC. Amino acid sequence: CASSFRQGAREQYF.

The rearrangement uses TRBV10-3 and TRBJ2-3, with no clear D. Per germline, CDR1 ENHRY and CDR2 SYGVKD. Trimming cost V 6 bases and J 0 bases, with 10 bases left between them. The CDR3 extends over 14 amino acids. CDR3 nucleotide sequence: TGTGCCATCAGAGAGCTGGCAAGCACAGATACGCAGTATTTT. This translates into CAIRELASTDTQYF.

The chain uses TRBV5-1 and TRBJ2-1; 9 bases fit TRBD2. V shed 2 bases and J 8 bases; nucleotides not matched to a gene: 5. This CDR3 has 14 amino acids. Germline loops: CDR1 SGHRS, CDR2 YFSETQ. The CDR3 is CASSFSGRPDEQFF. As DNA, the CDR3 is TGCGCCAGCAGCTTTAGCGGGAGACCCGATGAGCAGTTCTTC.

J is TRBJ1-6 and V is TRBV28; 7 bases fit TRBD1. Germline-derived CDR1 and CDR2 are MDHEN and SYDVKM. The V segment lost 4 bases and the J segment 3 bases; nucleotides outside the gene matches: 9. The CDR3 consists of 17 residues. CDR3 region: CASSSPMGQSYNSPLHF. Written as DNA, the CDR3 is TGTGCCAGCAGTTCCCCGATGGGACAGAGCTATAATTCACCCCTCCACTTT.

The chain employs TRBV5-6 and TRBJ1-1; D call uncertain. Germline V gene sequence: CDR1 SGHDT, CDR2 YYEEEE. The CDR3 covers 16 residues. With 1 base removed from V and 1 base from J, the gap between germline ends came to 14 bases. The CDR3 spells CASSLKGRLRNTEAFF. DNA for the CDR3: TGTGCCAGCAGCTTGAAAGGTAGACTCAGGAACACTGAAGCTTTCTTT.

CDR3 amino acids: CASTNPGPGETQYF. The CDR3 DNA follows: TGTGCCAGCACTAACCCGGGCCCGGGGGAGACCCAGTACTTC. The chain uses TRBV11-2 and TRBJ2-5; D perhaps matches TRBD2 (5 bases). The CDR3 spans 14 residues. V lost 7 bases, J lost 5 bases, and 17 bases lay in between. CDR1 is SGHAT and CDR2 is FQNNGV in the germline V gene.

A single count supports this clone. One end of the junction is discordant with germline, which a read error may explain. V gene TRBV7-7 combines with J gene TRBJ2-3; 15 bases agree with TRBD2. This CDR3 spans 16 amino acids. The germline CDR1 and CDR2 sequences are SSHAT and FNYEAQ (reference sequence). CDR3 in DNA: TGTGCTAGCAGCCAGGGACTAGCGGGAGGTGCAGATACGCAGTATTTT. Translating it yields CASSQGLAGGADTQYF.

This clone was seen a handful of times. CDR3 coding DNA: TGTGCCAGCAGTGCAGGCTCTGGAAACACCATATATTTT. Protein product: CASSAGSGNTIYF. V usage is TRBV2 and J usage is TRBJ1-3; D gene ambiguous. The CDR3 spans 13 residues. CDR1 SNHLY and CDR2 FYNNEI come from the germline V gene. Trimming removed 4 bases from V and 0 bases from J, with 4 bases in between.

This clone was observed once. An end of the junction does not agree with germline; a read error may underlie this. Other DNA sequences within the sample encode an identical CDR3. The chain uses TRBV7-7 and TRBJ2-3, with 10 bases identical to TRBD2. This CDR3 region has 15 residues. Per the germline V gene, CDR1 is SSHAT and CDR2 is FNYEAQ (reference sequence). As DNA, the CDR3 is TGTGCTAGCAGCCGACTAGCGGGCAGCACAGATACGCAGTATTTT. Encoded protein: CASSRLAGSTDTQYF.

The chain is built from TRBV5-1 and TRBJ2-3, with D possibly matching TRBD2 (5 bases). Trimming removed 5 bases at V and 2 bases at J, with 15 bases between. Germline loops: CDR1 SGHRS, CDR2 YFSETQ. The CDR3 sequence is 15 residues long. CDR3 region: CASRPSGLNTDTQYF. In DNA form, the CDR3 reads TGCGCCAGCAGGCCGAGCGGACTTAACACAGATACGCAGTATTTT.

The chain joins TRBV4-1 to TRBJ2-2, with no clear D. V was trimmed by 2 bases and J by 0 bases, leaving 10 bases between them. Germline values: CDR1 MGHRA, CDR2 YSYEKL. This CDR3 has 16 residues. CDR3 DNA sequence: TGCGCCAGCAGCCAACATCGCGGAACGAACACCGGGGAGCTGTTTTTT. Encoded protein: CASSQHRGTNTGELFF.

The CDR3, as DNA: TGCGCCAGCAGCTCAGGGGGAATGGTCGCCGGGGAGCTGTTTTTT. Protein: CASSSGGMVAGELFF. The J gene is TRBJ2-2, the V gene TRBV10-1, with TRBD1 matching 7 bases. V shed 6 bases, J shed 6 bases, and the junction held 10 bases outside the gene matches. CDR3 length: 15 residues. Germline CDR1 is WNHNN and CDR2 is SYGVQD (reference sequence).

The CDR3 DNA reads TGTGCCAGCAGCGTAGGACCGCAGCGTGAAGCTTTCTTT. It is translated as CASSVGPQREAFF. The rearrangement joins TRBV11-2 to TRBJ1-1; D uncertain. Trimming pared 5 bases from V and 7 bases from J, leaving 14 bases between. From germline, CDR1 is SGHAT and CDR2 FQNNGV. The CDR3 sequence is 13 residues long.

On this clone: The CDR3 does not close with the conserved phenylalanine or tryptophan, likely indicating a read error. The chain's CDR3 is CASSVSGGTEYTEAFL. As DNA, the CDR3 is TGTGCCAGCAGCGTAAGCGGCGGGACAGAATACACTGAAGCTTTCCTT. The rearrangement uses TRBV9 and TRBJ1-1, with 7 positions matching TRBD1. Germline V gives CDR1 SGDLS, CDR2 YYNGEE. This CDR3 is 16 amino acids long. The ends lost 1 base at V and 3 bases at J; junction bases unmatched: 9.

There are a few counts of this clone. The V call is TRBV18, the J call TRBJ1-1; 7 bases are a match to TRBD1. Trimming removed 3 bases from V and 11 bases from J; junction bases left unmatched: 12. Germline V gene sequence: CDR1 KGHSH, CDR2 LQKENI. The CDR3 length is 14 residues. The CDR3 spells CASSPPGQYSTAFF. As DNA, the CDR3 is TGTGCCAGCTCACCGCCGGGACAGTACTCGACGGCTTTCTTT.

The chain combines TRBV7-8 with TRBJ1-3; tentative D call: TRBD1 (6 bases). Germline V CDR1 and CDR2: SGHVS, FQNEAQ. CDR3 size: 15 residues. Trimming pared 2 bases from V and 0 bases from J, leaving 8 bases between. The CDR3 spells CASSLRDISGNTIYF. The DNA of the CDR3 is TGTGCCAGCAGCTTAAGGGACATCTCTGGAAACACCATATATTTT.

V usage is TRBV6-6 and J usage is TRBJ2-5; 11 positions agree with TRBD1. The end of the DNA aligns better with TRBJ2-7, so the J call may be wrong. The V gene's germline CDR1 is MNHNY and CDR2 SVGAGI (reference sequence). The CDR3 is made up of 13 amino acids. DNA for the CDR3: TGTGCCAGCTGCCGGGACAGGGGGTACGAGCAGTACTTC. It is translated as CASCRDRGYEQYF.

The V gene is TRBV6-1, the J gene TRBJ2-1; 11 bases fit TRBD2. The CDR3 covers 15 residues. The J segment lost 9 bases and the V segment lost 5 bases, leaving 9 bases of the junction unmatched. The V gene's germline CDR1 is MNHNS and CDR2 SASEGT. The CDR3 bases are TGTGCCAGCAGTCCCACTAGCGGGAGATGGGGTGAGCAGTTCTTC. This gives the protein CASSPTSGRWGEQFF.

The chain combines TRBV5-4 with TRBJ2-1; 11 nucleotides align to TRBD1. The CDR3 loop spans 15 amino acids. Germline V gene lookup returns CDR1 SGHNT and CDR2 YYREEE (reference sequence). The V and J ends lost 2 bases and 9 bases, in that order; junction bases with no gene match: 7. The DNA for the CDR3 is TGTGCCAGCAGCTTATTACGGGACAGGGGGGGTGAGCAGTTCTTC. Translated: CASSLLRDRGGEQFF.

The chain recombines TRBV6-1 with TRBJ1-5; 9 bases match TRBD1. Germline V gene data show CDR1 as MNHNS and CDR2 as SASEGT. CDR3 length: 14 amino acids. Trimming cost V 7 bases and J 3 bases; bases outside gene matches: 4. The DNA for the CDR3 is TGTGCCAGCACTGGGACAGGGAACAATCAGCCCCAGCATTTT. Its translation: CASTGTGNNQPQHF.

The gene calls are TRBV7-6 and TRBJ2-3; possible D gene TRBD1, 5 bases. V lost 5 bases and J lost 2, with 11 bases in between. The CDR3 is made up of 14 amino acids. Germline V CDR1 and CDR2: SGHVS, FNYEAQ. In nucleotides, the CDR3 is TGTGCCAGCAGCCCTGGACAATTCACAGATACGCAGTATTTT. Its protein product is CASSPGQFTDTQYF.

This chain links TRBV6-5 with TRBJ1-2; D perhaps matches TRBD1 (5 bases). Germline-derived CDR1 and CDR2 are MNHEY and SVGAGI. Trimming removed 7 bases from V and 7 bases from J, with 16 bases in between. The CDR3 sequence is 13 residues long. The DNA for the CDR3 is TGTGCCAGCAATCCGGGGGAGGGCGGTGGCTACACCTTC. Translating it yields CASNPGEGGGYTF.

The chain is built from TRBV6-4 and TRBJ1-1, with D hard to call. With 0 bases removed from V and 1 base from J, the gap between germline ends came to 6 bases. The germline gives CDR1 MRHNA, CDR2 SNTAGT. The CDR3 runs 14 residues. The CDR3 sequence is CASSDSDKNTEAFF. DNA of the CDR3: TGTGCCAGCAGTGACTCTGACAAGAACACTGAAGCTTTCTTT.

The J gene is TRBJ2-5, the V gene TRBV27, with TRBD1 matching over 9 bases. V gave up 6 bases and J gave up 6 bases; unmatched junction bases: 11. Per the germline V gene, CDR1 is MNHEY and CDR2 is SMNVEV (reference sequence). This CDR3 is built from 15 residues. CDR3 loop: CASSPTKDRGKTQYF. The CDR3 DNA follows: TGTGCCAGCAGCCCCACCAAGGACAGGGGTAAGACCCAGTACTTC.

The sample holds a few counts of this clone. This chain links TRBV6-1 with TRBJ2-3; D is perhaps TRBD2 (5 bases). The CDR3 spans 15 residues. Trimming shortened V by 6 bases and J by 0 bases, and 13 bases separated the two germline ends. Germline V gene lookup returns CDR1 MNHNS and CDR2 SASEGT. The CDR3 bases are TGTGCCAGCAGGGTCGCCCCGGGGAGCACAGATACGCAGTATTTT. Its translation is CASRVAPGSTDTQYF.

This clone was seen just once. The chain carries TRBV2 and TRBJ2-3, with 8 bases aligning to TRBD2. CDR1 is SNHLY, CDR2 FYNNEI, per germline. With 6 bases clipped from V and 2 bases from J, the junction kept 7 bases outside the gene matches. The CDR3 has 15 residues. CDR3 in DNA: TGTGCCAGCAGAGAGACTAGCGTATACACAGATACGCAGTATTTT. Protein sequence: CASRETSVYTDTQYF.

V and J are TRBV6-5 and TRBJ1-1; the D gene is possibly TRBD1 (6 bases). The CDR3 loop spans 10 amino acids. The V gene's germline CDR1 is MNHEY and CDR2 SVGAGI. Trimming removed 6 bases at V and 8 bases at J, with 7 bases between. The CDR3 DNA reads as TGTGCCAGCAGGGACAGCGAAGCTTTCTTT. Its translation is CASRDSEAFF.

The chain is built from TRBV2 and TRBJ1-1; the match to TRBD1 covers 8 bases. Germline trimming cut 6 bases from V and 1 base from J; bases unmatched to any gene: 4. The CDR3 loop spans 14 amino acids. Germline CDR1 SNHLY, CDR2 FYNNEI. The CDR3 DNA is TGTGCCAGCAGACACAGGGGGGAGAACACTGAAGCTTTCTTT. Encoded protein: CASRHRGENTEAFF.

As for this clone: This same CDR3 is encoded by further DNA sequences in the sample. For the CDR3, the DNA is TGTGCCTGGAGTGAGGGACAGCCCGTATCTGGCTACACCTTC. Translation: CAWSEGQPVSGYTF. The rearrangement joins TRBV30 to TRBJ1-2, with 7 bases aligning to TRBD1. This CDR3 is built from 14 residues. The germline V gene encodes CDR1 GTSNPN and CDR2 SVGIG (reference sequence). V shed 1 base, J shed 7 bases, and the junction held 9 bases outside the gene matches.

The chain uses TRBV28 and TRBJ1-5; 7 nucleotides align to TRBD1. The CDR3 is 16 residues long. Losses at the gene ends were 5 bases for V and 5 bases for J; bases not matched to a gene: 12. Germline V gene lookup returns CDR1 MDHEN and CDR2 SYDVKM. The DNA of the CDR3 is TGTGCCAGCAGTCCATTAAAGACAGGGACGGATCAGCCCCAGCATTTT. The encoded protein is CASSPLKTGTDQPQHF.

The gene calls are TRBV7-2 and TRBJ2-7; D uncertain. Trimming stripped 4 bases from V and 4 bases from J, with 8 bases between. CDR1 is SGHTA, CDR2 FQGNSA, per germline. The CDR3 runs to 12 residues. CDR3 residues: CASSSNTYEQYF. CDR3 in DNA: TGTGCCAGCAGCTCCAACACATACGAGCAGTACTTC.

This chain joins TRBV7-9 and TRBJ2-7; no clear D. CDR3 length: 16 residues. Trimming took 0 bases from V and 1 from J, leaving 13 bases between them. Per germline, CDR1 SEHNR and CDR2 FQNEAQ (reference sequence). The CDR3 DNA reads TGTGCCAGCAGCTTAGCTCTGGCAGGCCCTTCCTACGAGCAGTACTTC. This encodes CASSLALAGPSYEQYF. The full variable domain, its missing parts supplied by reference TRBV7-9 and TRBJ2-7, is DTGVSQNPRHKITKRGQNVTFRCDPISEHNRLYWYRQTLGQGPEFLTYFQNEAQLEKSRLLSDRFSAERPKGSFSTLEIQRTEQGDSAMYLCASSLALAGPSYEQYFGPGTRLTVT.